What follows are 18 T cell receptor beta chains derived from one specimen sequenced in a study of cytomegalovirus exposure and HLA in healthy donors (dated by TCRdb to about 2017). Library generation was performed with the immunoSEQ multiplex PCR assay. For the multiplex PCR, a mixture combining 60 forward primers for TCR Vbeta segments and 13 reverse primers for TCR Jbeta segments was used. TCRdb holds this immuneACCESS table with in-frame rearrangements only. Some clones are missing; in checked studies, unresolved V genes explain under half, and the rest has no known cause. A total of over 95,000 clones appear in this sample, 70% to 80% of them only once. Roughly 12% of the sample is taken by the ten largest. The specimen sequenced was PBMCs. The receptors here all came from a woman between 35 and 50 years old in good health and CMV-seropositive.

This rearrangement joins TRBV29-1 to TRBJ2-1, with no clear D. V was clipped by 4 bases and J by 4 bases, with 11 bases between them. Germline V CDR1 and CDR2: SQVTM, ANQGSEA. The CDR3 is made up of 13 amino acids. The CDR3 DNA is TGCAGCGTTGGCGCGGCCCAATACAATGAGCAGTTCTTC. It translates to CSVGAAQYNEQFF.

This chain links TRBV6-5 with TRBJ1-2; D is ambiguous. The V gene lost 2 bases and the J gene lost 1 base, with 11 bases spanning the gap. Germline CDR1 is MNHEY and CDR2 is SVGAGI. The CDR3 extends over 15 amino acids. This CDR3 is CASSYDGRSNYGYTF. DNA for the CDR3: TGTGCCAGCAGTTACGATGGGAGGAGTAACTATGGCTACACCTTC.

This sequence joins TRBV30 and TRBJ1-1; TRBD1 agrees at 8 bases. V dropped 2 bases and J dropped 4; count of bases not matched to a gene: 12. The CDR3 is 16 residues long. The V gene's germline CDR1 is GTSNPN and CDR2 SVGIG (reference sequence). CDR3 sequence reads: CAWSFPSGQAITEAFF. CDR3 DNA sequence: TGTGCCTGGAGTTTCCCCTCGGGACAGGCCATCACTGAAGCTTTCTTT.

This clone appeared a few times. This same CDR3 is encoded by further DNA sequences in the sample. V usage is TRBV9 and J usage is TRBJ1-1; D is perhaps TRBD1 (6 bases). The ends were cut back, 0 bases at V and 1 base at J, with 10 bases in the middle. Germline lookup yields CDR1 SGDLS and CDR2 YYNGEE. CDR3 size: 15 residues. The CDR3 sequence: CASSVGGGQNTEAFF. The CDR3 nucleotides are TGTGCCAGCAGCGTAGGCGGGGGACAGAACACTGAAGCTTTCTTT.

The sample holds many counts of this clone. The chain has TRBV7-3 and TRBJ1-4, with TRBD1 identical over 7 bases. V dropped 5 bases and J dropped 3; count of bases not matched to a gene: 6. CDR3 length: 15 amino acids. CDR1 is SGHTA and CDR2 is FQGTGA in the germline V gene. CDR3 loop: CASSLEGAPNEKLFF. CDR3 nucleotides: TGTGCCAGCAGCCTAGAGGGGGCTCCTAATGAAAAACTGTTTTTT.

The genes are TRBV10-3 and TRBJ1-1; D may be TRBD1 (5 bases). CDR1 ENHRY and CDR2 SYGVKD come from the germline V gene. V dropped 6 bases and J dropped 4 bases, with 12 bases sitting between them. The CDR3 is 13 amino acids. The CDR3 bases are TGTGCCATCAGGGTTCTCGGGGGCACTGAAGCTTTCTTT. As protein: CAIRVLGGTEAFF.

The rearrangement links TRBV5-1 to TRBJ2-3; TRBD1 agrees at 7 bases. CDR3 length: 14 amino acids. In germline, CDR1 is SGHRS, CDR2 YFSETQ. Trimming cost V 0 bases and J 5 bases; bases outside gene matches: 3. The CDR3 sequence: CASSLEQGLDTQYF. DNA for the CDR3: TGCGCCAGCAGCTTGGAACAGGGGTTAGATACGCAGTATTTT.

CDR3 sequence reads: CASAKRTAPYNEQFF. CDR3 DNA: TGTGCCAGCGCTAAACGGACAGCACCCTACAATGAGCAGTTCTTC. The chain has TRBV21-1 and TRBJ2-1; TRBD1 is the table's D call and was not checked against the DNA. TRBV21-1 is recorded as a pseudogene. CDR3 length: 15 amino acids.

This sequence joins TRBV27 and TRBJ2-7, with TRBD2 matching over 8 bases. The CDR3 length is 15 residues. The V gene end was trimmed by 10 bases and the J gene end by 2 bases; junction bases not matched to a gene: 13. Germline CDR1 and CDR2: MNHEY and SMNVEV (reference sequence). The DNA of the CDR3 is TGTGCCACCAAGCCGGGATCGGGACTAGCCTACGAGCAGTACTTC. Translating gives CATKPGSGLAYEQYF.

The genes are TRBV7-9 and TRBJ1-2; the match to TRBD1 covers 9 bases. Germline assignment: CDR1 SEHNR and CDR2 FQNEAQ (reference sequence). V trimming: 1 base; J trimming: 7 bases; junction bases outside the gene matches: 10. The CDR3 runs to 16 residues. The CDR3 region is CASSLVTGGTVSGYTF. CDR3 DNA sequence: TGTGCCAGCAGCTTAGTGACAGGGGGAACCGTTAGTGGCTACACCTTC.

The V call is TRBV6-5, the J call TRBJ1-1; no clear D. The CDR3 has 15 residues. Germline CDR1 MNHEY, CDR2 SVGAGI. Trimming stripped 2 bases from V and 5 bases from J, with 15 bases between. CDR3 in amino acids: CASSYIPRLWTEAFF. The CDR3 DNA is TGTGCCAGCAGTTACATTCCGAGGCTCTGGACTGAAGCTTTCTTT.

The rearrangement links TRBV2 to TRBJ1-6; tentatively, D is TRBD1 (6 bases). V was clipped by 6 bases and J by 7 bases, with 13 bases between them. The germline gives CDR1 SNHLY, CDR2 FYNNEI. The CDR3 has 14 amino acids. CDR3 residues: CASSHGQKNSPLHF. The CDR3, as DNA: TGTGCCAGCAGCCACGGACAGAAAAATTCACCCCTCCACTTT. Based on the CDR3 plus reference TRBV2 and TRBJ1-6, the full variable domain is EPEVTQTPSHQVTQMGQEVILRCVPISNHLYFYWYRQILGQKVEFLVSFYNNEISEKSEIFDDQFSVERPDGSNFTLKIRSTKLEDSAMYFCASSHGQKNSPLHFGNGTRLTVT.

This clone was seen only a few times. This chain connects TRBV4-1 to TRBJ2-5; 7 bases fit TRBD1. Trimming cost V 1 base and J 0 bases; bases outside gene matches: 5. The CDR3 sequence is 16 residues long. CDR1 and CDR2 from the germline V gene are MGHRA and YSYEKL. The CDR3 loop reads CASSQAGQVHQETQYF. CDR3 in DNA: TGCGCCAGCAGCCAAGCAGGACAGGTTCACCAAGAGACCCAGTACTTC.

This clone was seen a single time. The chain links TRBV6-1 to TRBJ1-2, with 7 bases fitting TRBD1. With V trimmed by 6 bases and J by 4 bases, 8 bases remained unmatched. The CDR3 is made up of 14 amino acids. The V gene's germline CDR1 is MNHNS and CDR2 SASEGT. In DNA, the CDR3 is TGTGCCAGCAGGAGAATGGGACAGCTCTATGGCTACACCTTC. Translation gives CASRRMGQLYGYTF.

The CDR3 bases are TGCGCCAGCGTGGGGACAGGGGGCGCTGGGACCTATGGCTACACCTTC. This encodes CASVGTGGAGTYGYTF. This chain links TRBV10-2 with TRBJ1-2; TRBD1 aligns across 12 bases. J gave up 4 bases and V 8 bases, and 11 bases lay outside the gene matches. The V gene's germline CDR1 is WSHSY and CDR2 SAAADI. CDR3 length: 16 residues.

In this sample, this clone turned up a few times. The chain uses TRBV9 and TRBJ2-7; possible D gene TRBD1, 6 bases. Trimming cost V 4 bases and J 1 base, with 12 bases left between them. This CDR3 is built from 14 residues. Germline loops: CDR1 SGDLS, CDR2 YYNGEE. In DNA, the CDR3 is TGTGCCAGCAGCTCATCAGGGGAATCCTACGAGCAGTACTTC. Translated: CASSSSGESYEQYF.

This chain connects TRBV13 to TRBJ1-1, with unresolved D. V lost 1 base and J lost 0, with 6 bases in between. The CDR3 is 14 residues long. The germline CDR1 and CDR2 sequences are PRHDT and FYEKMQ (reference sequence). The CDR3 DNA sequence: TGTGCCAGCAGCTTAGATTTAGTGAACACTGAAGCTTTCTTT. Residues: CASSLDLVNTEAFF.

This chain joins TRBV4-1 and TRBJ2-3; 9 bases fit TRBD1. V was clipped by 0 bases and J by 4 bases; unmatched bases: 2. The CDR3 totals 15 residues. Germline V gives CDR1 MGHRA, CDR2 YSYEKL. The CDR3 nucleotides read TGCGCCAGCAGCCAAGAGAGGACAGGGGCAGATACGCAGTATTTT. Its translation is CASSQERTGADTQYF.